Following are 18 T cell receptor beta chains from one sample sequenced in a study of human T cells and chemical hapten exposure. TCRdb called the RACE reads again in MiXCR, with one record for every CDR3 protein. The sample records around 130,000 distinct CDR3 sequences, approximately 8.3% being singletons. As for time point: healthy volunteer bleed at 2 weeks. The study extracted total RNA from unfractionated whole blood. The sample comprised whole blood. Every receptor here comes from a male donor in good health. Some clones in this sample may be carry-over from other donors' samples.

This clonotype was observed at least ten times. J is TRBJ1-3 and V is TRBV6-1; D gene unclear. The V gene's germline CDR1 is MNHNS and CDR2 SASEGT. This CDR3 is built from 18 residues. V was trimmed by 3 bases and J by 0 bases, leaving 18 bases between them. As DNA, the CDR3 is TGTGCCAGCAGTGACGTTCCTCCCAGGCAGTTCTCTGGAAACACCATATATTTT. It translates to CASSDVPPRQFSGNTIYF.

The chain has TRBV7-2 and TRBJ1-1; TRBD1 agrees at 7 bases. This CDR3 region has 14 residues. The V gene end was trimmed by 5 bases and the J gene end by 5 bases; junction bases not matched to a gene: 8. CDR1 is SGHTA and CDR2 is FQGNSA in the germline V gene. The CDR3 here is CASSQGGRATEAFF. DNA for the CDR3: TGTGCCAGCAGCCAGGGGGGCAGGGCAACTGAAGCTTTCTTT.

This clonotype showed up many times. V usage is TRBV29-1 and J usage is TRBJ1-2; D is undetermined. V was cut by 4 bases and J by 2 bases, with 11 bases left in between. CDR1 SQVTM and CDR2 ANQGSEA come from the germline V gene. The CDR3 extends over 13 amino acids. CDR3 sequence reads: CSVVPRLNYGYTF. CDR3 nucleotides: TGCAGCGTTGTACCGAGACTGAACTATGGCTACACCTTC.

The chain carries TRBV5-4 and TRBJ1-1; a possible D gene is TRBD1 (6 bases). Germline lookup yields CDR1 SGHNT and CDR2 YYREEE (reference sequence). Trimming removed 0 bases from V and 3 bases from J, with 15 bases in between. The CDR3 has 16 residues. The chain's CDR3 is CASSLGAGEGDTEAFF. In DNA form, the CDR3 reads TGTGCCAGCAGCTTGGGCGCGGGAGAGGGGGACACTGAAGCTTTCTTT.

This clonotype has more than one count but fewer than ten. The CDR3 spells CSARVEGYGYTF. CDR3 bases: TGCAGTGCTAGAGTAGAAGGGTATGGCTACACCTTC. The chain employs TRBV20-1 and TRBJ1-2; D gene unclear. V lost 1 base and J lost 5, with 8 bases in between. Germline CDR1 is DFQATT and CDR2 is SNEGSKA (reference sequence). The CDR3 totals 12 residues.

The V gene is TRBV10-3, the J gene TRBJ2-3, with D maybe TRBD2 (6 bases). V lost 0 bases to trimming and J lost 11 bases, with 15 bases between them. CDR3 length: 14 amino acids. In germline, CDR1 is ENHRY, CDR2 SYGVKD. The CDR3 spells CAISESTLAGLQYF. The CDR3 DNA sequence: TGTGCCATCAGTGAGTCGACTCTGGCGGGGTTGCAGTATTTT.

This clonotype was seen more than once but under ten times. This chain links TRBV29-1 with TRBJ2-3; D is tentatively TRBD1 or TRBD2 (5 bases each). Germline V gene lookup returns CDR1 SQVTM and CDR2 ANQGSEA. V was shortened by 4 bases and J by 2 bases, with 10 bases between the two germline ends. This CDR3 has 13 amino acids. This chain's CDR3 is CSVVGRLTDTQYF. CDR3 coding DNA: TGCAGCGTTGTGGGACGCCTCACAGATACGCAGTATTTT.

The chain links TRBV11-2 to TRBJ2-1; D gene unclear. The germline V and J ends were trimmed by 5 bases and 1 base, with 12 bases remaining between them. Germline V gives CDR1 SGHAT, CDR2 FQNNGV. This CDR3 is built from 15 residues. The CDR3 loop is CASSPFTNSYNEQFF. DNA for the CDR3: TGTGCCAGCAGCCCATTTACGAATTCCTACAATGAGCAGTTCTTC. The whole variable domain, filled in from reference TRBV11-2 and TRBJ2-1, reads EAGVAQSPRYKIIEKRQSVAFWCNPISGHATLYWYQQILGQGPKLLIQFQNNGVVDDSQLPKDRFSAERLKGVDSTLKIQPAKLEDSAVYLCASSPFTNSYNEQFFGPGTRLTVL.

There are many counts of this clonotype. J is TRBJ2-4 and V is TRBV11-2; D gene unclear. Germline V gives CDR1 SGHAT, CDR2 FQNNGV. The CDR3 loop spans 14 amino acids. The germline V and J ends were trimmed by 3 bases and 0 bases, with 6 bases remaining between them. The CDR3 reads CASSLALAKNIQYF. CDR3 nucleotide sequence: TGTGCCAGCAGCTTGGCCCTAGCCAAAAACATTCAGTACTTC.

Concerning this clonotype itself: A much larger clone differs by one base, so this may be a read error. The chain links TRBV10-2 to TRBJ2-5; 9 bases agree with TRBD1. CDR1 WSHSY and CDR2 SAAADI come from the germline V gene. The CDR3 runs 15 residues. This CDR3 reads CANSESTGGEETQYF. The CDR3 DNA sequence: TGCGCCAACAGTGAGTCGACAGGGGGGGAAGAGACCCAGTACTTC.

CDR3 in DNA: TGTGCCAGCAGCAGATACACAGGTAGCAATCAGCCCCAGCATTTT. Translated: CASSRYTGSNQPQHF. The gene calls are TRBV5-5 and TRBJ1-5; D perhaps matches TRBD1 (5 bases). Trimming stripped 4 bases from V and 0 bases from J, with 11 bases between. Germline-derived CDR1 and CDR2 are SGHKS and YYEKEE (reference sequence). The CDR3 runs to 15 residues.

Ten or more counts support this clonotype. V and J are TRBV20-1 and TRBJ1-1; D possibly corresponds to TRBD1 (5 bases). Trimming took off 0 bases at V and 0 bases at J, with 20 bases between the two ends. Germline V CDR1 and CDR2: DFQATT, SNEGSKA (reference sequence). This CDR3 is 18 amino acids long. Here the CDR3 reads CSARDPHPNAGVNTEAFF. The CDR3 coding sequence is TGCAGTGCTAGAGATCCCCACCCCAACGCGGGGGTGAACACTGAAGCTTTCTTT.

The CDR3 region is CSASTGVNTEAFF. CDR3 coding DNA: TGCAGTGCTAGCACAGGGGTGAACACTGAAGCTTTCTTT. This chain joins TRBV20-1 and TRBJ1-1; TRBD1 aligns across 7 bases. The CDR3 has 13 residues. V lost 3 bases, J lost 0 bases, and 1 base stayed unmatched. Germline values: CDR1 DFQATT, CDR2 SNEGSKA (reference sequence).

Concerning this clonotype itself: With a much larger clone just one base away, this may be a read error. This chain uses TRBV6-6 with TRBJ2-3; TRBD2 might be the D (6 bases). CDR3 length: 15 amino acids. Trimming stripped 7 bases from V and 0 bases from J, with 14 bases between. Germline CDR1 MNHNY, CDR2 SVGAGI (reference sequence). The CDR3 region is CASTHTSSSTDTQYF. CDR3 coding DNA: TGTGCCAGCACCCATACTAGCTCTAGCACAGATACGCAGTATTTT.

In regard to this clonotype: A much bigger clone sits one base away, suggesting this may be a read error. This chain links TRBV4-1 with TRBJ2-1; 10 nucleotides align to TRBD2. The CDR3 extends over 20 amino acids. Germline V CDR1 and CDR2: MGHRA, YSYEKL. CDR3 region: CASSKESPASGSIRDNEQFF. CDR3 bases: TGCGCCAGCAGCAAAGAGAGTCCGGCTAGCGGGAGTATTAGGGACAATGAGCAGTTCTTC.

This clonotype was seen at least ten times. V and J are TRBV29-1 and TRBJ1-2, with D unclear. The CDR3 has 11 amino acids. The V end lost 7 bases, the J end lost 2 bases, and 8 bases lay between the germline ends. Germline lookup yields CDR1 SQVTM and CDR2 ANQGSEA. Here the CDR3 reads CSGRSNYGYTF. The CDR3 DNA sequence: TGCAGCGGACGGTCAAACTATGGCTACACCTTC.

Here the CDR3 reads CASSSTDRTQNTEAFF. CDR3 nucleotides: TGTGCCAGCAGCTCCACAGACAGGACCCAGAACACTGAAGCTTTCTTT. The rearrangement joins TRBV13 to TRBJ1-1, with a tentative D call TRBD1 (6 bases). The V and J ends lost 4 bases and 1 base respectively, with 16 bases between them. CDR3 length: 16 residues. Germline CDR1 reads PRHDT; CDR2 reads FYEKMQ (reference sequence).

V usage is TRBV4-1 and J usage is TRBJ2-1, with a weak D call TRBD1 (5 bases). The CDR3 contains 12 residues. V lost 0 bases and J 9 bases, leaving 6 bases between the germline ends. Germline CDR1 MGHRA, CDR2 YSYEKL. The CDR3 loop reads CASSQERGEQFF. The CDR3 bases are TGCGCCAGCAGCCAAGAAAGGGGTGAGCAGTTCTTC.